Following are 12 T cell receptor beta chains from one sample sequenced in a study of regulatory T cells in long-lasting Graves disease. Time point: newly diagnosed GD, antithyroid drugs for less than 3 months. PBMC-extracted RNA yielded the TCR library. Libraries of TCR beta came from iRepertoire HTBI primers plus Arm-PCR of CDR3 regions. TCRdb fed the multiplex PCR reads into MiXCR, producing one record per CDR3 protein. The profile covers about 440,000 distinct CDR3 sequences, with around 15% appearing a single time and 20% to 25% taken by the ten largest. These same records also appear under a second study, on T cells in Graves' hyperthyroidism and ophthalmopathy.

The sample here was peripheral blood mononuclear cells (PBMCs), taken at new diagnosis, from a patient treated with antithyroid drugs. All receptors come from a woman younger than 30 with Graves disease.

This clonotype was detected a few times. The CDR3 region has the DNA TGCAGTGCTAGAGATCGGGTTGCGGCAAATGAGCAGTTCTTC. Its translation is CSARDRVAANEQFF. The rearrangement links TRBV20-1 to TRBJ2-1; D is unresolved. Between the trimmed V and J ends, which lost 0 bases and 7 bases, there was a span of 13 bases. Germline CDR1 reads DFQATT; CDR2 reads SNEGSKA (reference sequence). The CDR3 contains 14 residues.

The sample holds many counts of this clonotype. V is TRBV28 and J is TRBJ2-3; the match to TRBD2 covers 8 bases. The CDR3 is 16 residues long. CDR1 is MDHEN, CDR2 SYDVKM, per germline. After removal of 5 bases from V and 6 bases from J, the junction contained 13 bases not matched to a gene. The DNA of the CDR3 is TGTGCCAGCAGTACGGGGGGGGAGGGCCTCGAGGATACGCAGTATTTT. This encodes CASSTGGEGLEDTQYF.

This clonotype showed up just a few times. The CDR3 DNA reads TGTGCCACCAGCAGAGATCGAGGGTCTGGAAACACCATATATTTT. It translates to CATSRDRGSGNTIYF. The rearrangement uses TRBV15 and TRBJ1-3; D is undetermined. CDR1 and CDR2 from the germline V gene are LNHNV and YYDKDF (reference sequence). This CDR3 has 15 residues. The V end was cut by 0 bases, the J end by 1 base, with 7 bases between.

This clonotype was observed a handful of times. This sequence joins TRBV29-1 and TRBJ2-1; 7 nucleotides agree with TRBD2. CDR1 SQVTM and CDR2 ANQGSEA come from the germline V gene. CDR3 length: 13 residues. J gave up 2 bases and V 7 bases, and 5 bases lay outside the gene matches. CDR3 in DNA: TGCAGCGGCTTCGGACTAGCCTACAATGAGCAGTTCTTC. This gives the protein CSGFGLAYNEQFF.

The chain couples TRBV27 to TRBJ2-3, with 11 bases that match TRBD1. V lost 8 bases, J lost 2 bases, and 6 bases stayed unmatched. There are 15 residues in the CDR3. Germline loops: CDR1 MNHEY, CDR2 SMNVEV (reference sequence). CDR3: CASRTGGYVTDTQYF. CDR3 nucleotide sequence: TGTGCCAGCCGGACAGGGGGCTATGTCACAGATACGCAGTATTTT.

In this sample, this clonotype turned up a few times. The chain uses TRBV11-2 and TRBJ1-5; D gene uncertain. The germline gives CDR1 SGHAT, CDR2 FQNNGV. CDR3 length: 13 amino acids. Trimming stripped 3 bases from V and 3 bases from J, with 6 bases between. The CDR3 region has the DNA TGTGCCAGCAGCTTCCTCGTCAATCAGCCCCAGCATTTT. This translates into CASSFLVNQPQHF.

This clonotype turned up a few times. The chain is built from TRBV27 and TRBJ1-6; weak D call: TRBD1 (6 bases). The germline CDR1 and CDR2 sequences are MNHEY and SMNVEV (reference sequence). Deletions cut 6 bases from V and 3 bases from J, with 9 bases between. This CDR3 region has 14 residues. This CDR3 reads CASRQGDYNSPLHF. In DNA, the CDR3 is TGTGCCAGCAGACAGGGCGACTATAATTCACCCCTCCACTTT.

This clonotype turned up a few times. The chain joins TRBV25-1 to TRBJ1-5, with D tentatively TRBD1 (5 bases). The length of the CDR3 is 15 residues. The germline V and J ends were trimmed by 3 bases and 5 bases, with 14 bases remaining between them. The germline V gene has CDR1 MGHDK and CDR2 SYGVNS. Written as DNA, the CDR3 is TGTGCCAGCAGTGATGGAGGGGACCCCTATCAGCCCCAGCATTTT. Its translation: CASSDGGDPYQPQHF.

This chain links TRBV20-1 with TRBJ1-1; D is perhaps TRBD1 (5 bases). The CDR3 is 13 residues long. Between the trimmed V and J ends, which lost 5 bases and 1 base, there was a span of 11 bases. Germline loops: CDR1 DFQATT, CDR2 SNEGSKA (reference sequence). CDR3 coding DNA: TGCAGTGCTGAAGGACATACGAACACTGAAGCTTTCTTT. Translating it yields CSAEGHTNTEAFF.

This clonotype was seen many times. The chain couples TRBV7-9 to TRBJ2-3; D remains unclear. CDR1 and CDR2 (germline): SEHNR, FQNEAQ (reference sequence). Trimming removed 1 base at V and 5 bases at J, with 10 bases between. The CDR3 extends over 14 amino acids. CDR3: CASSLDTWGDTQYF. In DNA form, the CDR3 reads TGTGCCAGCAGCTTAGATACCTGGGGAGATACGCAGTATTTT.

This clonotype was recorded at least ten times. The chain joins TRBV7-9 to TRBJ2-5; D gene unclear. V shed 4 bases and J shed 4 bases, with 13 bases lying between them. The length of the CDR3 is 14 residues. CDR1 SEHNR and CDR2 FQNEAQ come from the germline V gene (reference sequence). CDR3 bases: TGTGCCAGCAGCTCATTGGAAGCCCGAGAGACCCAGTACTTC. This encodes CASSSLEARETQYF.

J is TRBJ2-1 and V is TRBV7-2, with a possible D match to TRBD2 (5 bases). Deletions cut 5 bases from V and 4 bases from J, with 12 bases between. This CDR3 comprises 14 residues. The germline CDR1 and CDR2 sequences are SGHTA and FQGNSA. In DNA form, the CDR3 reads TGTGCCAGCAGCCCCCTACGGGATTACAATGAGCAGTTCTTC. Translating it yields CASSPLRDYNEQFF.